The 26 T cell receptor beta chains below were found in one sample sequenced in a study of identical twins. Each CDR3 protein gets one entry after TCRdb re-called the 5' RACE reads with MiXCR. The sample has 550,000 to 800,000 distinct CDR3 sequences, about 7% seen once. The same sample was also used in a study of yellow fever vaccine responses in identical twins.

Sequenced sample: PBMCs. The receptors come from a young woman in good health.

This clonotype was recorded a few times. V is TRBV5-1 and J is TRBJ2-7; no reliable D call. The CDR3 sequence is 12 residues long. V dropped 4 bases and J dropped 3 bases, with 8 bases sitting between them. Germline assignment: CDR1 SGHRS and CDR2 YFSETQ. CDR3 DNA sequence: TGCGCCAGCAGCCAACCCGGCTACGAGCAGTACTTC. This sequence encodes CASSQPGYEQYF.

This clonotype was seen a handful of times. The chain recombines TRBV6-2 or TRBV6-3 with TRBJ1-2, with a possible D match to TRBD1 (6 bases). The V gene lost 5 bases and the J gene lost 8 bases, with 24 bases spanning the gap. The germline V gene has CDR1 MNHEY and CDR2 SVGEGT. The CDR3 has 16 residues. The CDR3 coding sequence is TGTGCCAGCAGTACCATCCGAATTAACAGGGTATACGGCTACACCTTC. This gives the protein CASSTIRINRVYGYTF.

This clonotype was detected ten times or more. The rearrangement uses TRBV12-3 or TRBV12-4 and TRBJ1-4; 9 bases line up with TRBD1. The CDR3 length is 14 residues. V shed 7 bases and J 6 bases; nucleotides not matched to a gene: 6. The CDR3 protein is CASTIQGAYEKLFF. The CDR3 DNA reads as TGTGCCAGCACCATACAGGGGGCTTATGAAAAACTGTTTTTT.

This rearrangement joins TRBV7-3 to TRBJ2-1; TRBD2 matches at 7 bases. CDR1 is SGHTA, CDR2 FQGTGA, per germline. The CDR3 length is 16 residues. With 0 bases clipped from V and 4 bases from J, the junction kept 6 bases outside the gene matches. In nucleotides, the CDR3 is TGTGCCAGCAGCTTAACCCCTAGCGGTAGTTACAATGAGCAGTTCTTC. Its protein is CASSLTPSGSYNEQFF.

Many counts were recorded for this clonotype. The rearrangement uses TRBV24-1 and TRBJ1-5; unclear D gene. There are 15 residues in the CDR3. In germline, CDR1 is KGHDR, CDR2 SFDVKD. V gave up 4 bases and J gave up 6 bases, with 15 bases separating them. This chain's CDR3 is CATSEGSGVGQPQHF. For the CDR3, the DNA is TGTGCCACCAGTGAGGGTTCGGGTGTTGGTCAGCCCCAGCATTTT.

This chain joins TRBV3-1 and TRBJ2-3; 9 bases fit TRBD2. V dropped 10 bases and J dropped 2; count of bases not matched to a gene: 22. Germline CDR1 reads LGHDT; CDR2 reads YNNKEL (reference sequence). CDR3 size: 19 residues. CDR3 DNA: TGTGCCACCTCCCAAGATAGTCCGCGGGAGGGAATATCCACAGATACGCAGTATTTT. It yields the protein CATSQDSPREGISTDTQYF.

This clonotype was counted at least ten times. CDR3 in DNA: TGTGCCAGCAGACGTAGTACAGATACGCAGTATTTT. This translates into CASRRSTDTQYF. The chain combines TRBV3-1 with TRBJ2-3, with D unclear. Germline V CDR1 and CDR2: LGHDT, YNNKEL (reference sequence). Trimming removed 6 bases from V and 3 bases from J, with 7 bases in between. The CDR3 covers 12 residues.

This clonotype was counted many times. The chain is built from TRBV28 and TRBJ1-5; D is perhaps TRBD1 (5 bases). CDR1 and CDR2 (germline): MDHEN, SYDVKM. The V and J ends lost 6 bases and 4 bases respectively, with 16 bases between them. The CDR3 is 15 residues long. CDR3 sequence: CASRGVGFRNQPQHF. Written as DNA, the CDR3 is TGTGCCAGCAGGGGGGTAGGGTTCCGGAATCAGCCCCAGCATTTT.

J is TRBJ2-2 and V is TRBV11-1; 7 bases align to TRBD2. The junction had 8 bases not matched to a gene; V was cut back by 1 base and J by 0 bases. CDR1 and CDR2 (germline): SGHAT, FQDESV (reference sequence). This CDR3 is 18 amino acids long. CDR3 protein: CASSLGGGTIANTGELFF. The DNA for the CDR3 is TGTGCCAGCAGCTTAGGCGGTGGGACTATCGCGAACACCGGGGAGCTGTTTTTT.

This clonotype has at least ten counts. The chain combines TRBV11-2 with TRBJ2-3; either TRBD1 or TRBD2 may fit D (5 bases each). Germline lookup yields CDR1 SGHAT and CDR2 FQNNGV. The ends were cut back, 8 bases at V and 5 bases at J, with 5 bases in the middle. The CDR3 sequence is 10 residues long. CDR3 residues: CASGGDTQYF. The CDR3 nucleotides are TGTGCCAGCGGGGGAGATACGCAGTATTTT.

This clonotype was seen more than once but under ten times. The V and J genes are TRBV6-5 and TRBJ2-4; 7 bases agree with TRBD1. The trim removed 2 bases at V and 5 bases at J, leaving 15 bases unmatched. The CDR3 runs to 18 residues. Germline V gene sequence: CDR1 MNHEY, CDR2 SVGAGI. The CDR3 loop reads CASSYHHNTKGQQNIQYF. The CDR3 DNA is TGTGCCAGCAGTTACCACCATAATACTAAGGGACAGCAAAACATTCAGTACTTC.

V usage is TRBV24-1 and J usage is TRBJ2-1, with D perhaps assigned TRBD1 or TRBD2 (5 bases each). Deletions cut 4 bases from V and 4 bases from J, with 22 bases between. The CDR3 totals 18 residues. The germline gives CDR1 KGHDR, CDR2 SFDVKD. The CDR3 reads CATSDPGRPFGVYNEQFF. DNA for the CDR3: TGTGCCACCAGTGACCCGGGACGCCCCTTTGGGGTTTACAATGAGCAGTTCTTC.

V and J are TRBV7-6 and TRBJ2-1, with 9 bases aligning to TRBD2. Unmatched junction bases numbered 11, after V lost 1 base and J lost 10 bases. This CDR3 comprises 16 residues. The germline CDR1 and CDR2 sequences are SGHVS and FNYEAQ. This chain's CDR3 is CASSLEPSGVTGEQFF. CDR3 bases: TGTGCCAGCAGCTTAGAGCCTAGCGGGGTTACGGGAGAGCAGTTCTTC. Looking up the rest from reference TRBV7-6 and TRBJ2-1 gives the full variable domain: GAGVSQSPRYKVTKRGQDVALRCDPISGHVSLYWYRQALGQGPEFLTYFNYEAQQDKSGLPNDRFSAERPEGSISTLTIQRTEQRDSAMYRCASSLEPSGVTGEQFFGPGTRLTVL.

This clonotype was seen many times. As DNA, the CDR3 is TGTGCCAGCAGCCATGATGGGCAACTAGGAACCTCTCACAATGAGCAGTTCTTC. Translation: CASSHDGQLGTSHNEQFF. The rearrangement joins TRBV14 to TRBJ2-1, with D possibly TRBD2 on 5 matching bases. In germline, CDR1 is SGHDN, CDR2 FVKESK. V was clipped by 3 bases and J by 5 bases, with 23 bases between them. This CDR3 region has 18 residues.

This clonotype was seen a handful of times. This chain uses TRBV14 with TRBJ1-6; D may be TRBD1 (5 bases). Deletions cut 8 bases from V and 7 bases from J, with 18 bases between. The length of the CDR3 is 15 residues. The germline CDR1 and CDR2 sequences are SGHDN and FVKESK. The chain's CDR3 is CASGQSGRQNSPLHF. As DNA, the CDR3 is TGTGCCAGCGGGCAATCGGGACGGCAAAATTCACCCCTCCACTTT.

The chain links TRBV24-1 to TRBJ2-7, with D possibly TRBD2 on 6 matching bases. The CDR3 extends over 13 amino acids. Germline CDR1 KGHDR, CDR2 SFDVKD. The V end was cut by 5 bases, the J end by 2 bases, with 9 bases between. The CDR3 nucleotides read TGTGCCACCAGTGGCGGGAACCCCTACGAGCAGTACTTC. This encodes CATSGGNPYEQYF.

The V gene is TRBV7-9, the J gene TRBJ1-2; D ambiguous. The CDR3 covers 15 residues. V was cut by 5 bases and J by 3 bases, with 16 bases left in between. Per the germline V gene, CDR1 is SEHNR and CDR2 is FQNEAQ (reference sequence). This chain's CDR3 is CASSRVAPGDYGYTF. DNA of the CDR3: TGTGCCAGCAGCCGAGTAGCCCCCGGGGACTATGGCTACACCTTC.

The chain uses TRBV20-1 and TRBJ2-2; D is unclear. V gave up 0 bases and J gave up 7 bases, with 12 bases separating them. Germline assignment: CDR1 DFQATT and CDR2 SNEGSKA (reference sequence). The CDR3 totals 14 residues. The CDR3 loop is CSARDMAGGGELFF. The CDR3 DNA reads TGCAGTGCTAGAGATATGGCAGGTGGCGGGGAGCTGTTTTTT.

This clonotype was seen at least ten times. The chain couples TRBV10-3 to TRBJ2-2; D is undetermined. Trimming took off 8 bases at V and 1 base at J, with 8 bases between the two ends. Germline V gene sequence: CDR1 ENHRY, CDR2 SYGVKD. The CDR3 extends over 13 amino acids. The CDR3 sequence: CAIFGLNTGELFF. The CDR3 DNA follows: TGTGCCATCTTTGGGTTGAACACCGGGGAGCTGTTTTTT.

In this sample, this clonotype turned up a few times. CDR3 in DNA: TGTGCCAGCAGGACAGGGGTGACCGGCTACACCTTC. It translates to CASRTGVTGYTF. The genes are TRBV2 and TRBJ1-2, with 8 bases matching TRBD1. Trimming removed 6 bases from V and 8 bases from J; junction bases left unmatched: 5. The germline CDR1 and CDR2 sequences are SNHLY and FYNNEI. The CDR3 is 12 residues long.

Only a few counts were recorded for this clonotype. This chain links TRBV28 with TRBJ2-7, with D possibly matching TRBD2 (6 bases). The CDR3 runs 15 residues. Trimming pared 3 bases from V and 5 bases from J, leaving 17 bases between. From germline, CDR1 is MDHEN and CDR2 SYDVKM. Here the CDR3 reads CASSFTRLVYNEQYF. In DNA form, the CDR3 reads TGTGCCAGCAGTTTTACCAGACTAGTATACAACGAGCAGTACTTC.

The chain links TRBV12-3 or TRBV12-4 to TRBJ2-2; D may be TRBD1 (6 bases). The CDR3 runs to 18 residues. CDR3 sequence: CTISWMRDRGLYTGELFF. CDR3 in DNA: TGTACCATCAGTTGGATGAGGGATAGGGGGTTGTACACCGGGGAGCTGTTTTTT.

This clonotype was found a few times. V usage is TRBV25-1 and J usage is TRBJ1-2, with a possible D match to TRBD1 (5 bases). V lost 8 bases and J 7 bases, leaving 20 bases between the germline ends. Germline V CDR1 and CDR2: MGHDK, SYGVNS. The CDR3 consists of 14 residues. The CDR3 is CASSPSGQGSGYTF. As DNA, the CDR3 is TGTGCCAGCTCCCCGTCTGGGCAGGGTAGTGGCTACACCTTC.

This clonotype was detected a few times. J is TRBJ1-1 and V is TRBV20-1; D remains unclear. Germline assignment: CDR1 DFQATT and CDR2 SNEGSKA (reference sequence). V lost 2 bases and J 2 bases, leaving 15 bases between the germline ends. The CDR3 length is 15 residues. CDR3 residues: CSARSLYGENTEAFF. The CDR3 DNA reads as TGCAGTGCTAGATCCTTGTATGGTGAAAACACTGAAGCTTTCTTT.

This clonotype was detected many times. The rearrangement joins TRBV10-3 to TRBJ1-2; possibly TRBD1 for D (5 bases). This CDR3 comprises 14 residues. V lost 3 bases and J lost 1, with 9 bases in between. CDR1 is ENHRY and CDR2 is SYGVKD in the germline V gene. The CDR3 nucleotides are TGTGCCATCAGTGACGAGACAGTTAACTATGGCTACACCTTC. This translates into CAISDETVNYGYTF.

This clonotype was detected only a few times. The chain employs TRBV12-3 or TRBV12-4 and TRBJ2-3; D unresolved. V was pared by 1 base and J by 2 bases, with 10 bases between. This CDR3 comprises 15 residues. CDR3 region: CASSLGAIYTDTQYF. CDR3 bases: TGTGCCAGCAGTTTAGGAGCCATTTACACAGATACGCAGTATTTT.